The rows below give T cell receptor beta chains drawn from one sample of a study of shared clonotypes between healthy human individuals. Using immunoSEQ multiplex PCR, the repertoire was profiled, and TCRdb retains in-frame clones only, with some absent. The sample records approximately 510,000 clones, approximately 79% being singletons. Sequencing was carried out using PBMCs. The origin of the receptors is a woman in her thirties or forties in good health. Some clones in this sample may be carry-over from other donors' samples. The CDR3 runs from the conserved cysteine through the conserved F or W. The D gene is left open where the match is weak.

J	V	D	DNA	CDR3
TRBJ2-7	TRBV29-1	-	TGCAGCGTCGCTGGGTCCTCCTACGAGCAGTACTTC	CSVAGSSYEQYF
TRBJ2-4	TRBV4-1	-	TGCGCCAGCAGCCAAGAAAGTGGTGTGATAGCAGGCCTAGCCAAAAACATTCAGTACTTC	CASSQESGVIAGLAKNIQYF
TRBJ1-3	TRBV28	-	TGTGCCAGCAGCTCTGGCAGGGACAAGGGAAACACCATATATTTT	CASSSGRDKGNTIYF
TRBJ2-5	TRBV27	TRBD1	TGTGCCAGCAGACCTGACAGGGGCCGGTACCAAGAGACCCAGTACTTC	CASRPDRGRYQETQYF
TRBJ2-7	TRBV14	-	TGTGCCAGCAGCCAAGAGGGGATAGGACGCGAGCAGTACTTC	CASSQEGIGREQYF
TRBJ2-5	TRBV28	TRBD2	TGTGCCAGCAGGGCTAGCGGGGAAGAGACCCAGTACTTC	CASRASGEETQYF
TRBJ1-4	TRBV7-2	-	TGTGCCAGCAGCTCCTACCGCGGCACTAATGAAAAACTGTTTTTT	CASSSYRGTNEKLFF
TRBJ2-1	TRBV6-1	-	TGTGCCAGCAGTGAACGGGGGATTCGCGCCGACAATGAGCAGTTCTTC	CASSERGIRADNEQFF
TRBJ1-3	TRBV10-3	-	TGTGCCATCAGTGTCAACAGCCAAAACACCATATATTTT	CAISVNSQNTIYF
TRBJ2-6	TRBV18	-	TGTGCCAGCTCACCACAGGGGACGGTCCCTGGGGCCAACGTCCTGACTTTC	CASSPQGTVPGANVLTF